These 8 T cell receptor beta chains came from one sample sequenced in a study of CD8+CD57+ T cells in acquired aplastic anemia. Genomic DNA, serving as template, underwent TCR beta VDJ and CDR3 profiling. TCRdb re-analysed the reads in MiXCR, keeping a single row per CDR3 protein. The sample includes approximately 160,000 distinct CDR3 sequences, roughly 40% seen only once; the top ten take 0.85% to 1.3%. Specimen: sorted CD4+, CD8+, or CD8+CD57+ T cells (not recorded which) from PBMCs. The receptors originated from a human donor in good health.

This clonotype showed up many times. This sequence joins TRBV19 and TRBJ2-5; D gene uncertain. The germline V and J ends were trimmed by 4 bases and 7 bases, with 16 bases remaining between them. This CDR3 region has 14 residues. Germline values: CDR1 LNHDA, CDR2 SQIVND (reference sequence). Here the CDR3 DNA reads TGTGCCAGTAGTAACCGGACCTTAGGCGGGACCCAGTACTTC. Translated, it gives CASSNRTLGGTQYF. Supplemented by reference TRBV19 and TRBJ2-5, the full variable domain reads DGGITQSPKYLFRKEGQNVTLSCEQNLNHDAMYWYRQDPGQGLRLIYYSQIVNDFQKGDIAEGYSVSREKKESFPLTVTSAQKNPTAFYLCASSNRTLGGTQYFGPGTRLLVL.

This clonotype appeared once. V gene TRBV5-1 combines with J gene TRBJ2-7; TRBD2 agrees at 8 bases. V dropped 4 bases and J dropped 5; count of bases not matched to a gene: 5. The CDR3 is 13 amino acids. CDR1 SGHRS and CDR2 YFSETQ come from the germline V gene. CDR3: CASSSGSENEQYF. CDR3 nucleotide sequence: TGCGCCAGCAGCAGCGGGAGCGAAAACGAGCAGTACTTC.

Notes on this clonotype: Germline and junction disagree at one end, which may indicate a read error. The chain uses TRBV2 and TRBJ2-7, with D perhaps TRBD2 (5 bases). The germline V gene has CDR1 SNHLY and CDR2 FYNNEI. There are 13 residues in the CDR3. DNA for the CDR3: TGTGCCATCAGTGAGGGTCTGTCCTACGAGCAGTACTTC. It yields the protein CAISEGLSYEQYF.

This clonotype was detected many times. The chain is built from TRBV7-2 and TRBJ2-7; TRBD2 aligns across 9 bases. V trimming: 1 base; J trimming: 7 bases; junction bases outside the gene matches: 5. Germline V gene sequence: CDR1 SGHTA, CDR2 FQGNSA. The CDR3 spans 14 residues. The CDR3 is CASSLVSGRREQYF. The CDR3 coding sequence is TGTGCCAGCAGCTTAGTTAGCGGGAGACGGGAGCAGTACTTC.

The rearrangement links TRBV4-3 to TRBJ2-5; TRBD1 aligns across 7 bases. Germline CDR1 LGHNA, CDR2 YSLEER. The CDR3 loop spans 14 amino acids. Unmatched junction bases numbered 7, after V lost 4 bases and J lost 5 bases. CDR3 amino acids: CASSRRQGQETQYF. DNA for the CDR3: TGCGCCAGCAGCCGAAGACAGGGACAGGAGACCCAGTACTTC.

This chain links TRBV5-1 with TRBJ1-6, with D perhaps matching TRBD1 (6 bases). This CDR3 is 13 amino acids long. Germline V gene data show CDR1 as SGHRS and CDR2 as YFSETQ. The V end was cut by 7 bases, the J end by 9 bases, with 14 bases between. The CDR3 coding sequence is TGCGCCAGCGGATCCGAAGGGGGTTCACCCCTCCACTTT. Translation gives CASGSEGGSPLHF.

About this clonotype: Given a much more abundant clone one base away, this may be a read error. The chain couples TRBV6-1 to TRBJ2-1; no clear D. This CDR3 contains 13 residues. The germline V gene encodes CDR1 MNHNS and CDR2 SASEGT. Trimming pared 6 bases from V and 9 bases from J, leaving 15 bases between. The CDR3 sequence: CASRASLVREQFF. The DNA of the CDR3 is TGTGCCAGCAGAGCTTCCCTGGTTCGTGAGCAGTTCTTC.

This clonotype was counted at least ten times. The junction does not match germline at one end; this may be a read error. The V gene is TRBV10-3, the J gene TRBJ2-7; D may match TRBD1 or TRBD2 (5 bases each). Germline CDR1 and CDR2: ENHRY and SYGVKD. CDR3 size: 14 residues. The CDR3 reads CAIRTGTLSDEQHF. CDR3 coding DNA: TGTGCCATCAGGACTGGGACGCTGAGCGACGAGCAGCACTTC.